This T cell receptor beta chain originates from a study of blood T cell repertoires in COVID-19. Study details: Italy, Spain and the United States were the sources of the convalescent and acute COVID-19 samples.

The protocol was immunoSEQ multiplex PCR, while the TCRdb copy is restricted to in-frame clones and leaves out a portion. The repertoire includes some 150,000 clones, around 86% of them detected once, and 2.5% to 4% sits in the top ten. V gave up 6 bases and J gave up 6 bases, with 18 bases separating them. CDR1 and CDR2 from the germline V gene are MNHEY and SVGEGT. The CDR3 length is 15 residues. Sequencing was performed on peripheral blood. This TCR was recovered from a man aged 65 to 79 with acute or convalescent COVID-19. V is TRBV6-2 or TRBV6-3 and J is TRBJ2-1; D unresolved. The CDR3 sequence is CASSPPATLVNEQFF. The CDR3 DNA follows: TGTGCCAGCAGCCCTCCAGCCACCCTAGTCAATGAGCAGTTCTTC.